The present entry profiles one T cell receptor beta chain with its context. The assay was immunoSEQ multiplex PCR, and TCRdb's table has in-frame clones only and misses some. Altogether about 200,000 clones are present, 65% to 90% being singletons, with the ten largest covering 3.5% to 4%. These data originate in a study of blood T cell repertoires in COVID-19. From germline, CDR1 is SGHRS and CDR2 YFSETQ. V was trimmed by 9 bases and J by 5 bases, leaving 23 bases between them. The CDR3 totals 16 residues. The chain recombines TRBV5-1 with TRBJ2-2; D might be TRBD1 (6 bases). This TCR came from a woman in her 40s with acute COVID-19. What was sequenced was PBMCs or T cells enriched from blood (not recorded which). DNA of the CDR3: TGCGCCACCACCATATCAGGGGTCGTTGGAACCGGGGAGCTGTTTTTT. It specifies CATTISGVVGTGELFF.